This T cell receptor (beta chain) emerged from a study of control samples from healthy donors and cancer patients. TCRdb's copy holds only in-frame clones and misses some; the assay was immunoSEQ multiplex PCR. The data contain 75,000 to 90,000 clones, about nine tenths of them singletons. The V gene's germline CDR1 is LGHDT and CDR2 YNNKEL (reference sequence). Trimming cost V 2 bases and J 3 bases; bases outside gene matches: 3. The CDR3 is made up of 15 amino acids. Source material: PBMCs. The rearrangement links TRBV3-1 (or the pseudogene TRBV3-2) to TRBJ2-1; 8 bases fit TRBD1. This TCR was sampled from a woman aged 45-65 years with colorectal cancer. CDR3 in DNA: TGTGCCAGCAGCCAACAAACAGGGGGCTACAATGAGCAGTTCTTC. This encodes CASSQQTGGYNEQFF.